This entry lists 11 T cell receptor beta chains sequenced from one sample in a study of blood T cell repertoires in COVID-19. The method was immunoSEQ multiplex PCR; TCRdb's version includes in-frame clones alone and lacks a portion of them. The sample contains more than 20,000 clones, approximately 77% of which appear only once. The specimen was peripheral blood. The receptor source for this set is a man older than 75 with active or convalescent COVID-19.

The chain combines TRBV11-1 with TRBJ1-2; D is uncertain. V was shortened by 1 base and J by 2 bases, with 8 bases between the two germline ends. The CDR3 is 14 amino acids. Germline V gene lookup returns CDR1 SGHAT and CDR2 FQDESV (reference sequence). The CDR3 sequence is CASSLGGSNYGYTF. The CDR3 DNA reads as TGTGCCAGCAGCTTAGGAGGGTCCAACTATGGCTACACCTTC.

The chain couples TRBV24-1 to TRBJ1-1; D remains ambiguous. Germline V gene lookup returns CDR1 KGHDR and CDR2 SFDVKD. The CDR3 extends over 12 amino acids. V lost 4 bases to trimming and J lost 1 base, with 3 bases between them. CDR3 bases: TGTGCCACCAGTGACTGGAACACTGAAGCTTTCTTT. The encoded protein is CATSDWNTEAFF.

V and J are TRBV5-5 and TRBJ1-3, with D unresolved. CDR1 and CDR2 from the germline V gene are SGHKS and YYEKEE (reference sequence). This CDR3 has 16 amino acids. Trimming stripped 0 bases from V and 0 bases from J, with 10 bases between. The CDR3 loop is CASSLGAASSGNTIYF. As DNA, the CDR3 is TGTGCCAGCAGCTTGGGTGCGGCAAGCTCTGGAAACACCATATATTTT.

The V and J genes are TRBV11-3 and TRBJ2-1; maybe TRBD2 (6 bases). The CDR3 sequence is 15 residues long. V dropped 0 bases and J dropped 0 bases, with 6 bases sitting between them. Germline CDR1 SGHNT, CDR2 YENEEA. For the CDR3, the DNA is TGTGCCAGCAGCTTAGACGGGAGCTCCTACAATGAGCAGTTCTTC. Residues: CASSLDGSSYNEQFF.

The rearrangement links TRBV2 to TRBJ1-1; D is perhaps TRBD1 (5 bases). V was clipped by 5 bases and J by 0 bases, with 13 bases between them. The CDR3 spans 15 residues. Germline V CDR1 and CDR2: SNHLY, FYNNEI. Here the CDR3 reads CASSFQGGMNTEAFF. DNA of the CDR3: TGTGCCAGCAGTTTCCAGGGTGGGATGAACACTGAAGCTTTCTTT.

J is TRBJ2-1 and V is TRBV20-1; 8 bases map to TRBD2. V lost 3 bases to trimming and J lost 5 bases; unmatched junction nucleotides: 12. Germline loops: CDR1 DFQATT, CDR2 SNEGSKA (reference sequence). This CDR3 contains 16 residues. Here the CDR3 reads CSASSVERGLDNEQFF. The CDR3 bases are TGCAGTGCTAGTTCCGTGGAGCGGGGGCTAGACAATGAGCAGTTCTTC.

V and J are TRBV14 and TRBJ1-4, with 11 positions matching TRBD1. The trim removed 0 bases at V and 7 bases at J, leaving 4 bases unmatched. Germline loops: CDR1 SGHDN, CDR2 FVKESK. The CDR3 has 16 amino acids. The CDR3 region is CASSQDRGTGGEKLFF. The CDR3 DNA reads TGTGCCAGCAGCCAAGATCGGGGGACAGGGGGTGAAAAACTGTTTTTT.

The V call is TRBV25-1, the J call TRBJ2-5; no clear D. The CDR3 extends over 12 amino acids. Germline V gene data show CDR1 as MGHDK and CDR2 as SYGVNS. Trimming shortened V by 5 bases and J by 5 bases, and 9 bases separated the two germline ends. The CDR3 sequence is CASSNPGETQYF. The CDR3 DNA reads TGTGCCAGCAGTAACCCCGGGGAGACCCAGTACTTC.

The V gene is TRBV19, the J gene TRBJ1-1; D may be TRBD1 (5 bases). Trimming removed 3 bases from V and 9 bases from J, with 14 bases in between. Germline values: CDR1 LNHDA, CDR2 SQIVND (reference sequence). The CDR3 runs to 13 residues. In DNA form, the CDR3 reads TGTGCCAGTAGTATTATGGCAGGGCCTAAAGCTTTCTTT. It encodes CASSIMAGPKAFF.

This clone appeared a few times. The V and J genes are TRBV5-1 and TRBJ2-1; D gene unclear. The CDR3 has 12 residues. Trimming pared 2 bases from V and 2 bases from J, leaving 2 bases between. CDR1 is SGHRS, CDR2 YFSETQ, per germline. This CDR3 is CASSFTYNEQFF. DNA for the CDR3: TGCGCCAGCAGCTTCACCTACAATGAGCAGTTCTTC.

This clone is labeled medium-sized. The rearrangement uses TRBV2 and TRBJ1-6; 7 nucleotides align to TRBD1. This CDR3 spans 14 amino acids. Germline V gene sequence: CDR1 SNHLY, CDR2 FYNNEI. Trimming at V came to 8 bases and at J to 7 bases, leaving 8 bases not matched to a gene. In nucleotides, the CDR3 is TGTGCCAGCGGCTCGGGACAGATAAATTCACCCCTCCACTTT. It codes for CASGSGQINSPLHF.